This entry concerns a single TCR beta chain. Its antigen is not identified. The sample belongs to a study of blood T cells in healthy people across ages. Study background: About one barcoded beta molecule was captured per two T cells (by template switching). Findings of the study overall: Researchers said unsorted PBMCs prevented a conclusive naive versus antigen-experienced comparison.

The donors, aged about 6 to 90, were healthy Caucasians from Russia. A second PCR of 7 to 11 cycles used a sample-barcoded 5' primer and a J-beta primer mix. TCRdb fed the 5' RACE reads into MiXCR, producing one record per CDR3 protein. Counted here are roughly 2 million distinct CDR3 sequences, about 49% occurring once; the ten biggest clones make up less than 2.5%. Germline assignment: CDR1 DFQATT and CDR2 SNEGSKA (reference sequence). Trimming took off 4 bases at V and 5 bases at J, with 9 bases between the two ends. The CDR3 sequence is 12 residues long. The sample taken for sequencing was blood. The V gene is TRBV20-1, the J gene TRBJ1-5; possible D gene TRBD1, 6 bases. The receptor comes from a woman aged 40 to 50 in good health. The CDR3 sequence is CSATTGYQPQHF. The CDR3 DNA follows: TGCAGTGCTACTACAGGGTATCAGCCCCAGCATTTT.